This T cell receptor beta chain was identified in a study of blood T cell repertoires in COVID-19. Overall study: From the United States, Italy and Spain came samples of acute and convalescent COVID-19. PBMCs, B-cell-depleted T cells, or T cells were the source of the cDNA or gDNA that made up the material.

Using immunoSEQ multiplex PCR, the repertoire was profiled, and TCRdb retains in-frame clones only, with some absent. The sample has roughly 80,000 clones; approximately 80% are singletons. CDR1 LGHNT and CDR2 FRNRAP come from the germline V gene. The CDR3 runs 15 residues. Deletions cut 4 bases from V and 7 bases from J, with 19 bases between. Sequenced: peripheral blood. This TCR derives from an older man with acute or convalescent COVID-19. The chain employs TRBV12-5 and TRBJ1-2; the D is unclear. CDR3: CASGYPRGGNRGYTF. CDR3 in DNA: TGTGCTAGTGGTTATCCCCGGGGAGGGAATCGTGGCTACACCTTC.